The source of this T cell receptor beta chain is a study of Tregs in tolerant kidney transplant recipients. Notes on the study in general: No direct test of biological reproducibility was done here.

V was shortened by 2 bases and J by 3 bases, with 12 bases between the two germline ends. CDR1 and CDR2 from the germline V gene are SGHRS and YFSETQ. CDR3 length: 16 amino acids. Generated by immunoSEQ multiplex PCR, the TCRdb table keeps only in-frame clones and is missing some. Found here are 90,000 to 150,000 clones, about 90% of them singletons; the top ten hold more than 0.45%. To note about this clone: Its antigen is not known.

The rearrangement joins TRBV5-1 to TRBJ2-6; D gene unclear. The sequenced sample consisted of CD4+ T cells from blood. This clonotype was sampled from a human donor in good health. CDR3 region: CASSFNWRGGANVLTF. The DNA for the CDR3 is TGCGCCAGCAGCTTCAATTGGCGAGGTGGGGCCAACGTCCTGACTTTC.